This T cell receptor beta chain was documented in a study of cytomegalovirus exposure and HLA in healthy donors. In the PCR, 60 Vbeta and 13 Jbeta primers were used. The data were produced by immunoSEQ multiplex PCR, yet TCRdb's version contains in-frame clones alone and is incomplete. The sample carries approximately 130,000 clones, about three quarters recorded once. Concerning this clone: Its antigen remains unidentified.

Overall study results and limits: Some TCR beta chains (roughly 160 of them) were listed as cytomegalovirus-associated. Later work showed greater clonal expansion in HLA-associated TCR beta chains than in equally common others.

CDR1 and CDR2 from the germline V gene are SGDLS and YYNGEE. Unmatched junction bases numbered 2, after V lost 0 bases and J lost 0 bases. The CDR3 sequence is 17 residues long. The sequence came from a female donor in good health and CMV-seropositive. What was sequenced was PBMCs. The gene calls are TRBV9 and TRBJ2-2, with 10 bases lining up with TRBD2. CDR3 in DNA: TGTGCCAGCAGCGTAGGAGCGGGAGGGCCGAACACCGGGGAGCTGTTTTTT. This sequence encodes CASSVGAGGPNTGELFF.